The source of this TCR beta chain is a study of T cells in localized non-small cell lung cancer. Libraries were prepared by immunoSEQ multiplex PCR; TCRdb keeps only in-frame clonotypes and omits some of them. The sample includes 53,000 or so clones, over 80% of them seen just once. About this clone: The target antigen is unknown.

Regarding the study as a whole: Highest T cell clonality was seen in uninvolved adjacent lung, surpassing that measured in tumor. Prolonged overall survival went with higher T cell density in the blood. Only one tumor region went through sequencing, so heterogeneity may still be there. Median roughly 57 top-100 tumor clones were shared with paired adjacent lung.

The source of this sequence is a man aged 35-69 years with stage III lung adenocarcinoma. This specimen was peripheral blood mononuclear cells, taken before any cancer treatment.

Here the CDR3 DNA reads TGCAGCCTCAGGGGGCCGGGAAACACTGAAGCTTTCTTT. The encoded protein is CSLRGPGNTEAFF. The V gene is TRBV29-1, the J gene TRBJ1-1, with TRBD1 identical over 8 bases. The CDR3 totals 13 residues. Germline V gene lookup returns CDR1 SQVTM and CDR2 ANQGSEA. V trimming: 8 bases; J trimming: 2 bases; junction bases outside the gene matches: 7. The entire variable domain, with the rest obtained from reference TRBV29-1 and TRBJ1-1, is as follows: SAVISQKPSRDICQRGTSLTIQCQVDSQVTMMFWYRQQPGQSLTLIATANQGSEATYESGFVIDKFPISRPNLTFSTLTVSNMSPEDSSIYLCSLRGPGNTEAFFGQGTRLTVV.